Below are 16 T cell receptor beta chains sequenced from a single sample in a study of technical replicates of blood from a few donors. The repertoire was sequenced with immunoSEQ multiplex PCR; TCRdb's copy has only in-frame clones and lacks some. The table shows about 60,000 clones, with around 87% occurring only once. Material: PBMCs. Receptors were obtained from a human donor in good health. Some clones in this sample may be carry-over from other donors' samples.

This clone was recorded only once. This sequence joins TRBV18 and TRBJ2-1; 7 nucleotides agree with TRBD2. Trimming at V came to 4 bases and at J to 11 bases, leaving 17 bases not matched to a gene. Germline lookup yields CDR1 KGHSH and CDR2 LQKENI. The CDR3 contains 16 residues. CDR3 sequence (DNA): TGTGCCAGCTCACGGACGGGGTCCTTAGGAGCGGGACAGCAGTTCTTC. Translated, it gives CASSRTGSLGAGQQFF.

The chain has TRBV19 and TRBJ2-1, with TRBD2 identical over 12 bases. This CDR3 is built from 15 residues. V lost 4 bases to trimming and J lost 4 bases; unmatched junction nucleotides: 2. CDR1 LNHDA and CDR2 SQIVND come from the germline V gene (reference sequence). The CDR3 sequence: CASSRLAGVYNEQFF. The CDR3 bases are TGTGCCAGTAGTAGACTAGCGGGAGTATACAATGAGCAGTTCTTC.

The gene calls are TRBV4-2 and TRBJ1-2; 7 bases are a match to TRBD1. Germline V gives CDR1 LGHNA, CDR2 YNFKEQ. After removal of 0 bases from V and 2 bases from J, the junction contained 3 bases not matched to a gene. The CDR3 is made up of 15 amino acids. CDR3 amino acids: CASSQETGFNYGYTF. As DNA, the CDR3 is TGTGCCAGCAGCCAAGAGACAGGGTTCAACTATGGCTACACCTTC.

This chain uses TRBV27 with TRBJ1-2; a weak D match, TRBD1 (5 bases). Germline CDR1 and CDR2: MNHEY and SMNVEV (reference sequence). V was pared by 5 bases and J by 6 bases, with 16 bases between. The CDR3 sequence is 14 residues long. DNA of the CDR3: TGTGCCAGCAGTCCCCAGGGTATCTCCAATGGCTACACCTTC. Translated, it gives CASSPQGISNGYTF.

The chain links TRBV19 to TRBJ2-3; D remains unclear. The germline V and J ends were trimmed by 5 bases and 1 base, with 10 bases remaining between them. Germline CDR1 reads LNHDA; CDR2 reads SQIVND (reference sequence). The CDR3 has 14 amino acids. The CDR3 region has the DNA TGTGCCAGTAGTGGCCTTCTCGGCACAGATACGCAGTATTTT. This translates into CASSGLLGTDTQYF. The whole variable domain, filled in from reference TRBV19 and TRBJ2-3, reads DGGITQSPKYLFRKEGQNVTLSCEQNLNHDAMYWYRQDPGQGLRLIYYSQIVNDFQKGDIAEGYSVSREKKESFPLTVTSAQKNPTAFYLCASSGLLGTDTQYFGPGTRLTVL.

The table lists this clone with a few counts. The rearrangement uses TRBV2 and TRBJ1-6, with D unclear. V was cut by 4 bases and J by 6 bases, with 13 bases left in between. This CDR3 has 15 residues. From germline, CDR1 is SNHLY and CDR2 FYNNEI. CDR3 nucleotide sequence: TGTGCCAGCAGTGCGGGTCAGCAAGTTAATTCACCCCTCCACTTT. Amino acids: CASSAGQQVNSPLHF. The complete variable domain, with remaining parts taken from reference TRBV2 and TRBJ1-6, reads EPEVTQTPSHQVTQMGQEVILRCVPISNHLYFYWYRQILGQKVEFLVSFYNNEISEKSEIFDDQFSVERPDGSNFTLKIRSTKLEDSAMYFCASSAGQQVNSPLHFGNGTRLTVT.

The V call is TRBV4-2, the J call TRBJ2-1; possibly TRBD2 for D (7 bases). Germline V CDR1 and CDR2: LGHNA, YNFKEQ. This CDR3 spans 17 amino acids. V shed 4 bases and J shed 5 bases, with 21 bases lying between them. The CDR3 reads CASSPSQGGVANNEQFF. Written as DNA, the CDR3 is TGTGCCAGCAGCCCTTCACAGGGAGGGGTAGCCAACAATGAGCAGTTCTTC.

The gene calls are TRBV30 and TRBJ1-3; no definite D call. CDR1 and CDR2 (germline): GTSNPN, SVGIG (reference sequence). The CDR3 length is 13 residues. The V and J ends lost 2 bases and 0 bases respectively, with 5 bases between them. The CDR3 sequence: CAWSTSSGNTIYF. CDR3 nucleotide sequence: TGTGCCTGGAGTACGAGCTCTGGAAACACCATATATTTT.

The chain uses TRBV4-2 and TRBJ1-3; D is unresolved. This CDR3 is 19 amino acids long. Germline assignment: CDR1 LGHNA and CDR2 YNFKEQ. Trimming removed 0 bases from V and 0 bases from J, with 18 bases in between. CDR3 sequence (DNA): TGTGCCAGCAGCCAAGATACCCTGGCACCCGTATTCTCTGGAAACACCATATATTTT. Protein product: CASSQDTLAPVFSGNTIYF.

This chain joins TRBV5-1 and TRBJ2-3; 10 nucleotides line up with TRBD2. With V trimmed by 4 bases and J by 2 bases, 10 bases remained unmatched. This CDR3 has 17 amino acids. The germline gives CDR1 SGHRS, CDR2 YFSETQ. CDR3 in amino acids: CASSPRTSGHFTDTQYF. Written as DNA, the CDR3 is TGCGCCAGCAGCCCGAGGACTAGCGGTCATTTCACAGATACGCAGTATTTT. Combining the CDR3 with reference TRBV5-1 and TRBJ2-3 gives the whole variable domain KAGVTQTPRYLIKTRGQQVTLSCSPISGHRSVSWYQQTPGQGLQFLFEYFSETQRNKGNFPGRFSGRQFSNSRSEMNVSTLELGDSALYLCASSPRTSGHFTDTQYFGPGTRLTVL.

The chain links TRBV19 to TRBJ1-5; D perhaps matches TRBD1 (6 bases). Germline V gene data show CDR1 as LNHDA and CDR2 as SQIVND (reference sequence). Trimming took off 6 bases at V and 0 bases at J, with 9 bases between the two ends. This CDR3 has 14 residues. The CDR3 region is CASSPGVSNQPQHF. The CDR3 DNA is TGTGCCAGTAGCCCAGGGGTTAGCAATCAGCCCCAGCATTTT.

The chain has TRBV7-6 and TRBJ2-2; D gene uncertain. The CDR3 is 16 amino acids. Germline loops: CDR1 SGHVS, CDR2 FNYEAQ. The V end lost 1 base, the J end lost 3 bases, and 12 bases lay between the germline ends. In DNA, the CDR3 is TGTGCCAGCAGCTTAGAGAAGACACTGCACACCGGGGAGCTGTTTTTT. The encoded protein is CASSLEKTLHTGELFF.

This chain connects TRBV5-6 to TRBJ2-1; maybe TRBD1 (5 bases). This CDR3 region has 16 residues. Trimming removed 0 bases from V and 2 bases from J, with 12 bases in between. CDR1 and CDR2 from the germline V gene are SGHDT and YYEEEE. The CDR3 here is CASSLAVGRAYNEQFF. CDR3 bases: TGTGCCAGCAGCTTGGCGGTTGGCAGGGCCTACAATGAGCAGTTCTTC.

CDR3 residues: CASSSLTGWSYNSPLHF. CDR3 coding DNA: TGTGCCAGCAGTTCTCTGACAGGGTGGTCCTATAATTCACCCCTCCACTTT. V is TRBV2 and J is TRBJ1-6; 7 bases line up with TRBD1. Trimming cost V 5 bases and J 1 base; bases outside gene matches: 8. The CDR3 covers 17 residues. From germline, CDR1 is SNHLY and CDR2 FYNNEI.

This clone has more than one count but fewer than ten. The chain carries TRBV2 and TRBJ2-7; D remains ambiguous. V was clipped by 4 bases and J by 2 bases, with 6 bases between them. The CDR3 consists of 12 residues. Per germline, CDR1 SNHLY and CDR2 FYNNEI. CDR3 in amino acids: CASSGEPYEQYF. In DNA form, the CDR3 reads TGTGCCAGCAGTGGAGAACCCTACGAGCAGTACTTC.

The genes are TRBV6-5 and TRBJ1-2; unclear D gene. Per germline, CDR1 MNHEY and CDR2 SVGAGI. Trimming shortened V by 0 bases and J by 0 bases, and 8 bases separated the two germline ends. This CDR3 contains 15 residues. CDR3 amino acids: CASSYSGLSNYGYTF. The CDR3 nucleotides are TGTGCCAGCAGTTACTCCGGACTGTCTAACTATGGCTACACCTTC.